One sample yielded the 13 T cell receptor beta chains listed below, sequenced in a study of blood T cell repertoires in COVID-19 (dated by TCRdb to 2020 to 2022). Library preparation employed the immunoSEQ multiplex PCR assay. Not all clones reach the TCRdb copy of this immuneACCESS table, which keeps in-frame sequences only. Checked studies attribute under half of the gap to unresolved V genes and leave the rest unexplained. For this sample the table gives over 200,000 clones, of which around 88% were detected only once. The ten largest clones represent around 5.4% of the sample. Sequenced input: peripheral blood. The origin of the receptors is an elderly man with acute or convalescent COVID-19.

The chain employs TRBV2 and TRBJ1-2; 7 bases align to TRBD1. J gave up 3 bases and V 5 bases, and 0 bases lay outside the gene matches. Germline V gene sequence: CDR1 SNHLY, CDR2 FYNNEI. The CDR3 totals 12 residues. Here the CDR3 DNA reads TGTGCCAGCAGTCAGGGGGACTATGGCTACACCTTC. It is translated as CASSQGDYGYTF. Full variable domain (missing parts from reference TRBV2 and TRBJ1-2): EPEVTQTPSHQVTQMGQEVILRCVPISNHLYFYWYRQILGQKVEFLVSFYNNEISEKSEIFDDQFSVERPDGSNFTLKIRSTKLEDSAMYFCASSQGDYGYTFGSGTRLTVV.

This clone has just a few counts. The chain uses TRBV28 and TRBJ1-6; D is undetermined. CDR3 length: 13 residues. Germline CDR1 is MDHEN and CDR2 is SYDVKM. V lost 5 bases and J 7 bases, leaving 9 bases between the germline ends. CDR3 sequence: CASSGSANSPLHF. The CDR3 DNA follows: TGTGCCAGCAGTGGAAGCGCGAATTCACCCCTCCACTTT. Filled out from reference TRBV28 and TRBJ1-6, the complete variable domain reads DVKVTQSSRYLVKRTGEKVFLECVQDMDHENMFWYRQDPGLGLRLIYFSYDVKMKEKGDIPEGYSVSREKKERFSLILESASTNQTSMYLCASSGSANSPLHFGNGTRLTVT.

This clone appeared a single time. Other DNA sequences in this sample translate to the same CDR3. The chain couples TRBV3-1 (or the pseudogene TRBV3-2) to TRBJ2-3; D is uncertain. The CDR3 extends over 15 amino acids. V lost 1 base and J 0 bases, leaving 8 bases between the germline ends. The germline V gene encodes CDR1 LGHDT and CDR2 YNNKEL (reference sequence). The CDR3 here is CASSQVLTSTDTQYF. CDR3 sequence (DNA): TGTGCCAGCAGCCAAGTCCTGACTAGCACAGATACGCAGTATTTT.

DNA for the CDR3: TGTGCCAGCAGACCGGACAGGGGTCTCAATTCACCCCTCCACTTT. This encodes CASRPDRGLNSPLHF. V gene TRBV6-5 combines with J gene TRBJ1-6; 9 bases map to TRBD1. The V gene end was trimmed by 6 bases and the J gene end by 7 bases; junction bases not matched to a gene: 7. The CDR3 has 15 amino acids. Per germline, CDR1 MNHEY and CDR2 SVGAGI.

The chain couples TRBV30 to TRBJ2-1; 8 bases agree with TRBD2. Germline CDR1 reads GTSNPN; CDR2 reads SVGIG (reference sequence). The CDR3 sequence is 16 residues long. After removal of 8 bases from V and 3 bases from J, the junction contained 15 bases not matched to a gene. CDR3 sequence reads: CAQLSLSGGNYNEQFF. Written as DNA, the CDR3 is TGTGCCCAACTCTCTCTAAGCGGGGGAAACTACAATGAGCAGTTCTTC.

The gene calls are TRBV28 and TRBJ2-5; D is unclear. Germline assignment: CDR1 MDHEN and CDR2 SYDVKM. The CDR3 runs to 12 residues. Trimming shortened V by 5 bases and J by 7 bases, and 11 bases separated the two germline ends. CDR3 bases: TGTGCCAGCAGTCTTTCCAGAGGGACCCAGTACTTC. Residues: CASSLSRGTQYF.

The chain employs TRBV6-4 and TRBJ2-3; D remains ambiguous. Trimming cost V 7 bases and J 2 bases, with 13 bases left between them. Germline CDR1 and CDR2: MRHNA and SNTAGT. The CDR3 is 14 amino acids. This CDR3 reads CASNIDSITDTQYF. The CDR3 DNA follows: TGTGCCAGCAATATAGACTCGATCACAGATACGCAGTATTTT.

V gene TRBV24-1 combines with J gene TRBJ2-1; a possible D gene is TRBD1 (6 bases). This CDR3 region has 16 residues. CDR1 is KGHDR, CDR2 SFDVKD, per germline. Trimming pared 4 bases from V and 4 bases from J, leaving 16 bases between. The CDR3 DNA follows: TGTGCCACCAGTGACCCGGGAACAGGGAAATACAATGAGCAGTTCTTC. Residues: CATSDPGTGKYNEQFF.

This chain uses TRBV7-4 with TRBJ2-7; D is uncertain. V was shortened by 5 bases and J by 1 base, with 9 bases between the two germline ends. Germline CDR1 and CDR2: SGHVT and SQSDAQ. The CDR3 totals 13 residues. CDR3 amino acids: CASSPGGSYEQYF. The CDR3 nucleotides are TGTGCCAGCAGCCCGGGTGGTTCCTACGAGCAGTACTTC.

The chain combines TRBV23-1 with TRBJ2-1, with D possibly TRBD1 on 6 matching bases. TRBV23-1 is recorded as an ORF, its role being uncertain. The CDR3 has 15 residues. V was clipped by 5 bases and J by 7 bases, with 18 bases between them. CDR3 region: CASSWRGQSRNEQFF. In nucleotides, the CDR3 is TGCGCCAGCAGTTGGCGCGGACAGTCACGGAATGAGCAGTTCTTC.

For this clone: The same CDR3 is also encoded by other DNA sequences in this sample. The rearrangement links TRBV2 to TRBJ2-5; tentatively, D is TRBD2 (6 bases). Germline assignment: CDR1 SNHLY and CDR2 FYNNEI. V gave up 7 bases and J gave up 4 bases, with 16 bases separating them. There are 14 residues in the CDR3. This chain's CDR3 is CASTLTGVGETQYF. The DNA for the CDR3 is TGTGCCAGCACACTTACGGGGGTCGGAGAGACCCAGTACTTC.

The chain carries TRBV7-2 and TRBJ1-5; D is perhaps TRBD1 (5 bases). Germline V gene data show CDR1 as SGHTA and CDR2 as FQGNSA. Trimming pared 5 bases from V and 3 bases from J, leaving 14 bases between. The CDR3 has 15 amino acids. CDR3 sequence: CASSPQGSDNQPQHF. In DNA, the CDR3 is TGTGCCAGCAGCCCCCAGGGATCGGACAATCAGCCCCAGCATTTT.

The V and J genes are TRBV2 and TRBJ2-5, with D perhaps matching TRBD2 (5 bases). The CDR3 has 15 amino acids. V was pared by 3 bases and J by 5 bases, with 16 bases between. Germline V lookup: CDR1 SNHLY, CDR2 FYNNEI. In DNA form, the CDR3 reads TGTGCCAGCAGTGATGTCAGCCTAGCATCGGAGACCCAGTACTTC. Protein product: CASSDVSLASETQYF.